This TCR beta chain was sequenced during a study of cytomegalovirus exposure and HLA in healthy donors. This clone was picked up a small number of times. V lost 1 base and J lost 8, with 9 bases in between. The germline V gene encodes CDR1 SGHAT and CDR2 FQNNGV. This CDR3 comprises 13 residues. 13 Jbeta primers and 60 Vbeta primers were used for the PCR. Using immunoSEQ multiplex PCR, the repertoire was profiled, and TCRdb retains in-frame clones only, with some absent. This table holds about 120,000 clones, approximately 87% found once. This receptor was obtained from a young man in good health and CMV-seropositive. This rearrangement joins TRBV11-2 to TRBJ1-5, with D maybe TRBD1 (6 bases). Sequences were obtained from PBMCs. Here the CDR3 DNA reads TGTGCCAGCAGCTTAGGGCAGGGGAAGCCCCAGCATTTT. This sequence encodes CASSLGQGKPQHF.